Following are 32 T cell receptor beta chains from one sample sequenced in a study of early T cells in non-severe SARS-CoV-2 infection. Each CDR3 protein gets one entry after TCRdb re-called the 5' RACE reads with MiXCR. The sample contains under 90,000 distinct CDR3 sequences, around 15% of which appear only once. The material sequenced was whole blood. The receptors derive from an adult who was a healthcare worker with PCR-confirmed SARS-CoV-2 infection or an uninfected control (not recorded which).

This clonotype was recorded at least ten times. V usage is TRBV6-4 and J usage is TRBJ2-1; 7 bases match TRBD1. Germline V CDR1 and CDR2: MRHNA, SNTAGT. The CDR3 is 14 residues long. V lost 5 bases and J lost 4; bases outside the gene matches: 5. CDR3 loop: CASSYEDRYNEQFF. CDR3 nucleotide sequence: TGTGCCAGCAGTTATGAGGACAGGTACAATGAGCAGTTCTTC.

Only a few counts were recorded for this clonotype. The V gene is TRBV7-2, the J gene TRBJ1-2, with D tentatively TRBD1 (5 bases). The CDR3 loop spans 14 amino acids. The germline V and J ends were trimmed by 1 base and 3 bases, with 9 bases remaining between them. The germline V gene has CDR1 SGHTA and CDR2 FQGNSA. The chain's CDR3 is CASSLERGYYGYTF. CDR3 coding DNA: TGTGCCAGCAGCTTAGAGCGGGGGTACTATGGCTACACCTTC.

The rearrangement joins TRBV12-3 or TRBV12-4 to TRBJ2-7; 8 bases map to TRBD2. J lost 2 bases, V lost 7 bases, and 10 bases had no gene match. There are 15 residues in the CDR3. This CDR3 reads CASTTLERGTYEQYF. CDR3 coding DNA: TGTGCCAGCACCACCCTTGAGCGGGGGACCTACGAGCAGTACTTC.

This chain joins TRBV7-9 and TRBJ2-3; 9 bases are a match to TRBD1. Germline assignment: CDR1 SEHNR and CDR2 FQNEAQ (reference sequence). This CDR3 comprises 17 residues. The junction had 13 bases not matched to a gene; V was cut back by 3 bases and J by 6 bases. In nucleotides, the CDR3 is TGTGCCAGCAGCTTCGGGACAGGGTCAGGGCGGAGGGATACGCAGTATTTT. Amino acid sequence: CASSFGTGSGRRDTQYF.

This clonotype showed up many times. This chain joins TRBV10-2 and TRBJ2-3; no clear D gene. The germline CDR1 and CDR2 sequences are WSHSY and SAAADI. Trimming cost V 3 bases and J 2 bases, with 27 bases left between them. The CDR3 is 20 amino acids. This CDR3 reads CASSDGRDKGSPRATDTQYF. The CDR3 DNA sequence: TGCGCCAGCAGTGATGGTCGAGACAAGGGATCCCCCCGGGCCACAGATACGCAGTATTTT.

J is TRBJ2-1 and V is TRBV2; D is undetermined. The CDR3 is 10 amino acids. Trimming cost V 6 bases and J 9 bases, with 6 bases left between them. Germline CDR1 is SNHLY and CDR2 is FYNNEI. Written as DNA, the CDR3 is TGTGCCAGCAGGCACGTTGAGCAGTTCTTC. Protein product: CASRHVEQFF. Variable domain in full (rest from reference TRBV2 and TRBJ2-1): EPEVTQTPSHQVTQMGQEVILRCVPISNHLYFYWYRQILGQKVEFLVSFYNNEISEKSEIFDDQFSVERPDGSNFTLKIRSTKLEDSAMYFCASRHVEQFFGPGTRLTVL.

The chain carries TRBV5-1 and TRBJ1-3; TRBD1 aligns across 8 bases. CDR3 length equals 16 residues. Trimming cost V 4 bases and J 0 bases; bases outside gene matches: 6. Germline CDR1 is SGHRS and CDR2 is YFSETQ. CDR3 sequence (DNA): TGCGCCAGCAGCGATTACAGGGGGAGCTCTGGAAACACCATATATTTT. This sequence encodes CASSDYRGSSGNTIYF.

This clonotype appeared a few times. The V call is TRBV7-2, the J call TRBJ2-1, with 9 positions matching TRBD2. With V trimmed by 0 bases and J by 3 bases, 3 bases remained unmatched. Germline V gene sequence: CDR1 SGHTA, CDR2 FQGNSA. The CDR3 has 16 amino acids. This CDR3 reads CASSLASGGFYNEQFF. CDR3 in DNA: TGTGCCAGCAGCTTAGCTAGCGGGGGTTTCTACAATGAGCAGTTCTTC.

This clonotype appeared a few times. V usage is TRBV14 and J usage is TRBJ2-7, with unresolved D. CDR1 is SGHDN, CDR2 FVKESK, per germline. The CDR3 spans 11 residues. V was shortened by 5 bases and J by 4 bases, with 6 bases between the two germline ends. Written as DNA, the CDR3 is TGTGCCAGCAGCGGGTTGTACGAGCAGTACTTC. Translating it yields CASSGLYEQYF.

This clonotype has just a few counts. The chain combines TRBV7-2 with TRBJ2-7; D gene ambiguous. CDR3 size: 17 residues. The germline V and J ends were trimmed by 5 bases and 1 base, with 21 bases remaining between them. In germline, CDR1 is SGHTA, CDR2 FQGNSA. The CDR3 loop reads CASSPDRTNLRSYEQYF. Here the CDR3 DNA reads TGTGCCAGCAGCCCGGATCGGACGAATTTACGGTCCTACGAGCAGTACTTC.

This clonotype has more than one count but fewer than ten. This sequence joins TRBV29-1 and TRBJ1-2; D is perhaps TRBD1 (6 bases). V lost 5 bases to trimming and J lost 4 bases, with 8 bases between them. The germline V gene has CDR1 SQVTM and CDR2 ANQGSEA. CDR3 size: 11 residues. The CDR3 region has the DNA TGCAGCGTTCAGGGGCTCTATGGCTACACCTTC. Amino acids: CSVQGLYGYTF.

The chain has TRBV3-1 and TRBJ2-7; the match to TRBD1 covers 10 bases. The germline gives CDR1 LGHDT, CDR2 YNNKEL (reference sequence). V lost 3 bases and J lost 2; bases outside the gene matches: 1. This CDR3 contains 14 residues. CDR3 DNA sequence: TGTGCCAGCAGCCACGGGACAGGGGCCTACGAGCAGTACTTC. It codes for CASSHGTGAYEQYF.

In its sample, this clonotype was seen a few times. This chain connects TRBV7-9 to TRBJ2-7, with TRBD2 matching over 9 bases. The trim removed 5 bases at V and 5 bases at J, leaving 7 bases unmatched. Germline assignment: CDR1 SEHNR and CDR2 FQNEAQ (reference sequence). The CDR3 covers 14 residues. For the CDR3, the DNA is TGTGCCAGCAGCAAGGCGGGGGGGTACGACGAGCAGTACTTC. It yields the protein CASSKAGGYDEQYF.

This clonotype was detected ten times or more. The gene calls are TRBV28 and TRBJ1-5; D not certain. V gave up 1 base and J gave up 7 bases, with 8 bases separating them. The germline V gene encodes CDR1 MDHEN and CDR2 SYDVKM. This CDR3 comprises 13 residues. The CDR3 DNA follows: TGTGCCAGCAGTTTATTGGGAGAACAGCCCCAGCATTTT. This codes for CASSLLGEQPQHF.

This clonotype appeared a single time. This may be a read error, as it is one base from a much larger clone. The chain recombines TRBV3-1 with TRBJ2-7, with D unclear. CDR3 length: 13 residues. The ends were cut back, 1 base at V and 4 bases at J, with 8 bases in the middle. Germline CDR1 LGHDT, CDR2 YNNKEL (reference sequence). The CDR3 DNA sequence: TGTGCCAGCAGCCAAGTTCCAGGTTACGAGCAGTACTTC. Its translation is CASSQVPGYEQYF.

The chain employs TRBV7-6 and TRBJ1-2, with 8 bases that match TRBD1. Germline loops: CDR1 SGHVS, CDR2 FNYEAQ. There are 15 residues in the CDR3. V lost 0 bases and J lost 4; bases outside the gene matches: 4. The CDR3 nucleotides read TGTGCCAGCAGCTTAGCAGGACAGGGCCCCTATGGCTACACCTTC. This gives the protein CASSLAGQGPYGYTF.

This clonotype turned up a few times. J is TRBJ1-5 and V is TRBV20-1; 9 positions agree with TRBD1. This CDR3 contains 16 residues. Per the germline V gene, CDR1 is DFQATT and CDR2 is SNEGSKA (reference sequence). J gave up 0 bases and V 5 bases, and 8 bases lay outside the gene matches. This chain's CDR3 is CSALGTGPYSNQPQHF. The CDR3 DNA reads TGCAGTGCTCTCGGGACAGGGCCGTATAGCAATCAGCCCCAGCATTTT.

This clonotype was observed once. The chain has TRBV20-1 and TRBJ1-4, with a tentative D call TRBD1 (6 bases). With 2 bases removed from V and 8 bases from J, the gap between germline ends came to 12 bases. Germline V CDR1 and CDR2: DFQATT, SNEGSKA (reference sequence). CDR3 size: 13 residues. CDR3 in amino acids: CSARPADSEKLFF. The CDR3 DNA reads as TGCAGTGCTAGACCAGCGGACAGCGAAAAACTGTTTTTT.

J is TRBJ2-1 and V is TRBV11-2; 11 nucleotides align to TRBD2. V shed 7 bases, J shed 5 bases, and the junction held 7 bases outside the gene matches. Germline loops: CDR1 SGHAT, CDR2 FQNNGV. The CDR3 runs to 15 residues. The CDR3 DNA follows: TGTGCCAGCAAACCGGAACTAGCGGGGGACAATGAGCAGTTCTTC. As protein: CASKPELAGDNEQFF.

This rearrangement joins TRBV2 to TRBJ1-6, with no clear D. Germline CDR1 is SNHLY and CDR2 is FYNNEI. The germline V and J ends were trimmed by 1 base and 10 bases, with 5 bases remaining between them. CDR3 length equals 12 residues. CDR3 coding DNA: TGTGCCAGCAGTGAAGTTGGATCACCCCTCCACTTT. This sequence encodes CASSEVGSPLHF.

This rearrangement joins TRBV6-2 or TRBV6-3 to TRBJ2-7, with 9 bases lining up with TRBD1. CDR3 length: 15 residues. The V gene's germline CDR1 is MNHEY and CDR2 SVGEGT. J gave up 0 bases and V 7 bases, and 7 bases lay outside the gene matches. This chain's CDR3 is CASTYLGQGSYEQYF. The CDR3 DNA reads TGTGCCAGCACCTATTTGGGACAGGGCTCCTACGAGCAGTACTTC.

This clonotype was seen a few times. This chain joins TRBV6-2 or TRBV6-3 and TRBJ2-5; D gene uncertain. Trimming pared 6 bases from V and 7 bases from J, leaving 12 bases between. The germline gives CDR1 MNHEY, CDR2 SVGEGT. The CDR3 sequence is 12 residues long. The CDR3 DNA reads TGTGCCAGCAGCCCAGTCCATCGGACCCAGTACTTC. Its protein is CASSPVHRTQYF.

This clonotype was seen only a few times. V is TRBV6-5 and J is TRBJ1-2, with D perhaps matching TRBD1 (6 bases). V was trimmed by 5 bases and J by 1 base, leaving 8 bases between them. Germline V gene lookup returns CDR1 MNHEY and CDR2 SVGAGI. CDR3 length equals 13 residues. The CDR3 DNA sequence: TGTGCCAGCAGTCCGGGACATAACTATGGCTACACCTTC. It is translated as CASSPGHNYGYTF.

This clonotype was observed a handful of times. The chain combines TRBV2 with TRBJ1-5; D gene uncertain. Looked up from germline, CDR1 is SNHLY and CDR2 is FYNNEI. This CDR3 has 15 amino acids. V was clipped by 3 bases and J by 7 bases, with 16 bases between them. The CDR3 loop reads CASSDQTSSLQPQHF. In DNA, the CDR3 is TGTGCCAGCAGTGATCAGACTTCCAGCCTCCAGCCCCAGCATTTT.

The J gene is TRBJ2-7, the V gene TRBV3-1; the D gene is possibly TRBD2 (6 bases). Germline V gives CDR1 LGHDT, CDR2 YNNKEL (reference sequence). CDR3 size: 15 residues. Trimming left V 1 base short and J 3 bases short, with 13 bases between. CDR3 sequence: CASSQGRGSYYEQYF. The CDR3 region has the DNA TGTGCCAGCAGCCAAGGGAGGGGCTCCTACTACGAGCAGTACTTC.

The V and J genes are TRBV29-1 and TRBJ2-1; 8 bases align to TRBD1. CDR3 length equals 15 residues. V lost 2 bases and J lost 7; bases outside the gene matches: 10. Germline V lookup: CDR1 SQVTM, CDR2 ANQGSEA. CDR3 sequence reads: CSVESRTGTRNEQFF. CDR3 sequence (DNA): TGCAGCGTTGAAAGTCGGACAGGGACTCGAAATGAGCAGTTCTTC.

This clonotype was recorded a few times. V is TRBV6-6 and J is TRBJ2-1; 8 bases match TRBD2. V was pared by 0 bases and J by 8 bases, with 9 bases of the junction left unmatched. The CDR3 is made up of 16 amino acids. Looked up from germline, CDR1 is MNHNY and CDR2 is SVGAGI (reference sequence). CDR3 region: CASSYSMLLAGDEQFF. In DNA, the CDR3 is TGTGCCAGCAGTTACTCGATGCTTCTAGCGGGCGATGAGCAGTTCTTC.

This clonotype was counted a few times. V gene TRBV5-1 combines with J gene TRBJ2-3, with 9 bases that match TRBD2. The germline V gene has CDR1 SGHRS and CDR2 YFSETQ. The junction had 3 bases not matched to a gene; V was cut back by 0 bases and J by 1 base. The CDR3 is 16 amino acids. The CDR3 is CASSLAVAGGTDTQYF. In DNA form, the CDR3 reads TGCGCCAGCAGCTTGGCGGTAGCGGGGGGCACAGATACGCAGTATTTT. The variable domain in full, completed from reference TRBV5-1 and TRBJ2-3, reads KAGVTQTPRYLIKTRGQQVTLSCSPISGHRSVSWYQQTPGQGLQFLFEYFSETQRNKGNFPGRFSGRQFSNSRSEMNVSTLELGDSALYLCASSLAVAGGTDTQYFGPGTRLTVL.

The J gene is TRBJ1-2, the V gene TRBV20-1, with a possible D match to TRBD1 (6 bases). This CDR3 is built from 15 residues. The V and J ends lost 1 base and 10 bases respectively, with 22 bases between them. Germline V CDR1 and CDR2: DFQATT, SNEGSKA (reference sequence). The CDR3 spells CSARVITWQGLVYTF. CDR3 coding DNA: TGCAGTGCTAGAGTCATTACTTGGCAGGGGCTAGTCTACACCTTC.

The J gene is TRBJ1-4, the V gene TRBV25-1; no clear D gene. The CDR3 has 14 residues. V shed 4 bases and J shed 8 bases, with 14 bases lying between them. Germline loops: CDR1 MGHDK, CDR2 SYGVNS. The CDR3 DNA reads TGTGCCAGCAGTGGAAGGACGACGAACGAAAAACTGTTTTTT. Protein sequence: CASSGRTTNEKLFF.

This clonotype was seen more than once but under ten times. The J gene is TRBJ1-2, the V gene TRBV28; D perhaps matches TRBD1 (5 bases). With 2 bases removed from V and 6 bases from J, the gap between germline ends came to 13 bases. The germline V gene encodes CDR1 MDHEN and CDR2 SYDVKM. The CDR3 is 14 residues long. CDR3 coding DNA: TGTGCCAGCAGTTTAGACTGGGACGTCGATGGCTACACCTTC. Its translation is CASSLDWDVDGYTF.

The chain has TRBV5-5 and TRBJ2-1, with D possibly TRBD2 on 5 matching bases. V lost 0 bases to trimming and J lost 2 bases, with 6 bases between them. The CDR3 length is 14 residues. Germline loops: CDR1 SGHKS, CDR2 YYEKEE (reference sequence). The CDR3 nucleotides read TGTGCCAGCAGCTTGGTCGGGGCCTACAATGAGCAGTTCTTC. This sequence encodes CASSLVGAYNEQFF.